The rows below give T cell receptor beta chains drawn from one sample of a study of T cells in Graves' hyperthyroidism and ophthalmopathy. Each CDR3 protein is one row after TCRdb ran MiXCR on the multiplex PCR reads. Of a few hundred thousand distinct CDR3 sequences in the sample, more than 15% are singletons; the top ten hold 3% to 4%. The sequencing input was blood. The receptors derive from a woman aged 40-49 years with Graves' ophthalmopathy. Each CDR3 is given with its conserved first and last residue. D genes are given only for firm matches. Some rows have no size entry. The others give once, few or many, or a class for an expanded clone.

J,V,size,D,CDR3,DNA
TRBJ1-1,TRBV20-1,many,.,CSASVLGGTEAFF,TGCAGTGCTAGCGTACTGGGGGGCACTGAAGCTTTCTTT
TRBJ1-1,TRBV6-5,many,.,CASSYSRGVAAEAFF,TGTGCCAGCAGTTACTCGCGGGGGGTGGCGGCTGAAGCTTTCTTT
TRBJ1-1,TRBV11-3,many,TRBD1,CASSSMTGDTEAFF,TGTGCCAGCAGCTCGATGACAGGGGACACTGAAGCTTTCTTT
TRBJ1-4,TRBV2,.,TRBD1,CASRGGQGLGEKLFF,TGTGCCAGCAGGGGAGGACAGGGGCTAGGTGAAAAACTGTTTTTT
TRBJ2-1,TRBV2,many,.,CASMYEYNEQFF,TGTGCCAGCATGTACGAATACAATGAGCAGTTCTTC
TRBJ1-4,TRBV7-9,once,TRBD1,CASSLVEGQHGEKLFF,TGTGCCAGCAGCTTAGTCGAGGGACAGCACGGGGAAAAACTGTTTTTT
TRBJ1-6,TRBV2,many,TRBD1,CASRGQDNSPLHF,TGTGCCAGCAGGGGACAGGATAATTCACCCCTCCACTTT
TRBJ2-2,TRBV3-1,few,.,CASSQDLRRELFF,TGTGCCAGCAGCCAAGATCTGAGGCGGGAGCTGTTTTTT
TRBJ2-1,TRBV20-1,few,TRBD2,CSAISGTSGYNEQFF,TGCAGTGCCATTAGCGGGACTAGCGGCTACAATGAGCAGTTCTTC
TRBJ2-3,TRBV2,many,.,CASSAPAPKGPDTQYF,TGTGCCAGCAGTGCACCGGCTCCTAAGGGCCCAGATACGCAGTATTTT
TRBJ2-1,TRBV2,.,TRBD1,CASNPRGLSYNEQFF,TGTGCCAGCAACCCCAGGGGGCTCTCTTACAATGAGCAGTTCTTC
TRBJ2-6,TRBV29-1,.,.,CSGGSGANVLTF,TGCAGCGGAGGGTCTGGGGCCAACGTCCTGACTTTC
TRBJ1-4,TRBV5-5,.,.,CASSLDLGPFPTNEKLFF,TGTGCCAGCAGCCTGGACTTGGGACCCTTCCCAACTAATGAAAAACTGTTTTTT
TRBJ2-3,TRBV7-9,few,.,CASNPSRMSGSLTDTQYF,TGTGCCAGCAACCCCTCCCGGATGAGCGGGTCCCTCACAGATACGCAGTATTTT
TRBJ1-3,TRBV5-1,.,.,CASSPQPQGNTIYF,TGCGCCAGCAGCCCGCAGCCGCAAGGAAACACCATATATTTT
TRBJ1-1,TRBV6-2/TRBV6-3,.,TRBD1,CASSYSQGGHTEAFF,TGTGCCAGCAGTTACTCCCAGGGGGGCCACACTGAAGCTTTCTTT
TRBJ2-3,TRBV12-3/TRBV12-4,.,TRBD2,CASTLSGATDTQYF,TGTGCCAGCACCCTAAGCGGGGCCACAGATACGCAGTATTTT
TRBJ1-4,TRBV3-1,many,TRBD1,CASSQDLPGQGRVATNEKLFF,TGTGCCAGCAGCCAAGATCTACCGGGACAGGGGCGTGTTGCAACTAATGAAAAACTGTTTTTT
TRBJ2-3,TRBV28,many,TRBD2,CASKGSGTSTDTQYF,TGTGCCAGCAAGGGTAGCGGGACCTCCACAGATACGCAGTATTTT
TRBJ1-1,TRBV4-1,.,.,CASRGTLKNTEAFF,TGCGCCAGCAGGGGCACCCTCAAGAACACTGAAGCTTTCTTT
TRBJ2-1,TRBV20-1,many,.,CSASPTSTSYNEQFF,TGCAGTGCTAGCCCGACTAGTACATCTTACAATGAGCAGTTCTTC
TRBJ2-2,TRBV18,many,.,CASSPKPEWGTGELFF,TGTGCCAGCTCACCAAAGCCAGAATGGGGCACCGGGGAGCTGTTTTTT
TRBJ2-2,TRBV7-8,many,.,CASSLAGTGELFF,TGTGCCAGCAGCTTGGCGGGTACCGGGGAGCTGTTTTTT
TRBJ2-7,TRBV20-1,many,.,CSARLDISLYEQYF,TGCAGTGCCAGGCTCGACATCTCCCTTTACGAGCAGTACTTC
TRBJ2-1,TRBV11-1,many,TRBD1,CASSSRRDRVGNEQFF,TGTGCCAGCAGCTCCCGCCGGGACAGGGTGGGGAATGAGCAGTTCTTC
TRBJ1-1,TRBV30,many,.,CAWNGGGTEAFF,TGTGCCTGGAATGGGGGCGGCACTGAAGCTTTCTTT
TRBJ1-1,TRBV11-2,many,.,CASSLDFGTEAFF,TGTGCCAGCAGCTTAGATTTCGGCACTGAAGCTTTCTTT
TRBJ2-1,TRBV10-3,many,.,CAISELANEQFF,TGTGCCATCAGTGAACTAGCTAATGAGCAGTTCTTC
TRBJ2-5,TRBV20-1,many,.,CSAKIPRQRETQYF,TGCAGTGCAAAAATTCCCAGACAGAGGGAGACCCAGTACTTC
TRBJ2-1,TRBV6-6,.,.,CASSYSPDYYNEQFF,TGTGCCAGCAGTTACTCACCCGACTACTACAATGAGCAGTTCTTC
TRBJ2-1,TRBV2,.,TRBD2,CASSKGRGLAGSNEQFF,TGTGCCAGCAGTAAAGGGCGTGGGCTAGCGGGGTCTAATGAGCAGTTCTTC
TRBJ2-3,TRBV6-1,many,.,CASRMGGGTDTQYF,TGTGCCAGCAGGATGGGGGGAGGCACAGATACGCAGTATTTT
TRBJ1-2,TRBV20-1,many,.,CSARGSNYGYTF,TGCAGTGCTAGGGGTTCTAACTATGGCTACACCTTC
TRBJ2-7,TRBV10-2,.,.,CASNGNSGHEQYF,TGCGCCAGCAATGGGAACAGCGGACACGAGCAGTACTTC
TRBJ2-7,TRBV19,.,.,CASTLGEGYEQYF,TGTGCCAGTACCTTAGGGGAAGGGTACGAGCAGTACTTC
TRBJ2-5,TRBV20-1,many,.,CSASQGSETQYF,TGCAGTGCTAGTCAGGGCTCGGAGACCCAGTACTTC
TRBJ1-1,TRBV20-1,many,.,CSPTSGQLEAFF,TGCAGTCCCACCTCAGGGCAGCTTGAAGCTTTCTTT
TRBJ1-2,TRBV7-9,many,.,CASSLEGTYYGYTF,TGTGCCAGCAGCTTAGAGGGCACGTACTATGGCTACACCTTC
TRBJ2-6,TRBV19,few,TRBD1,CASSMTGSGANVLTF,TGTGCCAGTAGTATGACAGGGTCTGGGGCCAACGTCCTGACTTTC
TRBJ2-1,TRBV7-3,many,.,CASSFLGTGTYNEQFF,TGTGCCAGCAGCTTCCTAGGGACTGGGACCTACAATGAGCAGTTCTTC
TRBJ1-1,TRBV29-1,once,.,CSVDLWGPNTEAFF,TGCAGCGTTGATCTATGGGGACCTAACACTGAAGCTTTCTTT
TRBJ2-3,TRBV30,many,TRBD2,CAWSVTAGGPDTQYF,TGTGCCTGGAGTGTAACCGCGGGAGGACCAGATACGCAGTATTTT
TRBJ2-3,TRBV20-1,many,.,CSARPGGTSTDTQYF,TGCAGTGCTAGGCCTGGCGGGACGAGCACAGATACGCAGTATTTT
TRBJ2-5,TRBV6-1,few,TRBD2,CASSEDRHLAGQETQYF,TGTGCCAGCAGTGAAGACCGACACCTAGCGGGCCAAGAGACCCAGTACTTC
TRBJ1-4,TRBV29-1,once,.,CSVEDPGYEKLFF,TGCAGCGTTGAAGATCCAGGTTATGAAAAACTGTTTTTT
TRBJ1-1,TRBV28,many,.,CASLLLGYTEAFF,TGTGCCAGCCTCCTGCTGGGATACACTGAAGCTTTCTTT
TRBJ2-7,TRBV6-1,.,TRBD2,CASSGDGRSYEQYF,TGTGCCAGCAGTGGGGACGGGAGGTCCTACGAGCAGTACTTC
TRBJ2-3,TRBV20-1,many,TRBD2,CSARAGVTDTQYF,TGCAGTGCTAGGGCGGGGGTCACAGATACGCAGTATTTT
TRBJ1-4,TRBV24-1,.,.,CATSERHPEDEKLFF,TGTGCCACCAGTGAAAGACACCCTGAAGATGAAAAACTGTTTTTT
TRBJ2-3,TRBV24-1,few,TRBD1,CATSDLLGTGPVRADTQYF,TGTGCCACCAGTGATTTGCTGGGGACAGGGCCTGTCCGAGCAGATACGCAGTATTTT
TRBJ1-1,TRBV2,many,TRBD1,CASRATGAEAFF,TGTGCCAGCAGGGCGACAGGGGCTGAAGCTTTCTTT
TRBJ2-1,TRBV20-1,many,.,CSARGGFSPSYNEQFF,TGCAGTGCTAGAGGAGGATTTAGCCCCTCCTACAATGAGCAGTTCTTC
TRBJ2-7,TRBV3-1,many,TRBD1,CASSQGQGDYEQYF,TGTGCCAGCAGCCAGGGACAGGGGGACTACGAGCAGTACTTC